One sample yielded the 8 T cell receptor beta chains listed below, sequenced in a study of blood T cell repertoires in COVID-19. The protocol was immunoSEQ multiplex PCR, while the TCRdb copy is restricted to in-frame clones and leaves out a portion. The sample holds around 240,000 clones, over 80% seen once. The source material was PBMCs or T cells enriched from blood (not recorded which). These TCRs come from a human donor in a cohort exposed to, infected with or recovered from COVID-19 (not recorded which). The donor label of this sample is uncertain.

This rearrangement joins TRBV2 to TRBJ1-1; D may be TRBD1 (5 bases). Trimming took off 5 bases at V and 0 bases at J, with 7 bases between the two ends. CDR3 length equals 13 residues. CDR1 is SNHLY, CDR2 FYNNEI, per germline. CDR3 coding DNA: TGTGCCAGCAGTCAGGGAATGAACACTGAAGCTTTCTTT. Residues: CASSQGMNTEAFF.

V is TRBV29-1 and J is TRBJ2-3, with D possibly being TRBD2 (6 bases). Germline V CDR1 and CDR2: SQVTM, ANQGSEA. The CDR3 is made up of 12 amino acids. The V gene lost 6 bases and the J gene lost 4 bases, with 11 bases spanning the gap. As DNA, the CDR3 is TGCAGCGTACGAGCGGGCCCAGATACGCAGTATTTT. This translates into CSVRAGPDTQYF.

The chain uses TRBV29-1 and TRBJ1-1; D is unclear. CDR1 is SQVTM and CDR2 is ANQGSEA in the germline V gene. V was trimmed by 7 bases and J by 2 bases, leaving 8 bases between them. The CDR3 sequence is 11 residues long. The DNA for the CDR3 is TGCAGCGGAGGATATAACACTGAAGCTTTCTTT. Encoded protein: CSGGYNTEAFF.

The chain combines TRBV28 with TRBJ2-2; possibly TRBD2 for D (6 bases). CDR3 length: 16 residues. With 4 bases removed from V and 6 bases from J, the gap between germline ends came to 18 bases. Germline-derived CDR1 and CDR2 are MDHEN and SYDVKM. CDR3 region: CASSSTRLQGSGELFF. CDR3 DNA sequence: TGTGCCAGCAGTTCGACTAGGCTCCAGGGTTCCGGGGAGCTGTTTTTT.

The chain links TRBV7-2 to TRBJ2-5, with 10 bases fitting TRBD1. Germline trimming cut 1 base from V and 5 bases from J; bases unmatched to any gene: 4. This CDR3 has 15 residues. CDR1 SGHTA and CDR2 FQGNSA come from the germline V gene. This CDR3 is CASSLEDRGLETQYF. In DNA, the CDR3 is TGTGCCAGCAGCTTAGAGGACAGGGGGTTGGAGACCCAGTACTTC.

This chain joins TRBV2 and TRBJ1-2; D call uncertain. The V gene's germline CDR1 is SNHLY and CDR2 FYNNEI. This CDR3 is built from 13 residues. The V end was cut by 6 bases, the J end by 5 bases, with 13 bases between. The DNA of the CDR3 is TGTGCCAGCAGGCCCGACCGGGAGTATGGCTACACCTTC. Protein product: CASRPDREYGYTF.

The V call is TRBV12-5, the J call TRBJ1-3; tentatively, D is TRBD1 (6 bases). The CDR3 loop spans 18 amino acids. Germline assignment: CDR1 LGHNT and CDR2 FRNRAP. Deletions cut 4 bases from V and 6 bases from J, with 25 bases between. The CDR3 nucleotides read TGTGCTAGTGGTTATGGCCGCGGGGGGCTCTTTCCCTCAAACACCATATATTTT. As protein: CASGYGRGGLFPSNTIYF.

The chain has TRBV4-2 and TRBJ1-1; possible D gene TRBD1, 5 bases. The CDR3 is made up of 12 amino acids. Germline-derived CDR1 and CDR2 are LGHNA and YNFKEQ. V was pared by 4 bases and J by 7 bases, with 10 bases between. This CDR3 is CASSREGLEAFF. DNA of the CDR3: TGTGCCAGCAGCCGAGAGGGGCTTGAAGCTTTCTTT.